Sequencing of this T cell receptor beta chain was carried out in a study of blood T cell repertoires in COVID-19. As for the study in general: Samples representing acute and convalescent COVID-19 were sourced from the United States, Italy and Spain. T cells, B-cell-depleted T cells, or PBMCs provided the cDNA or gDNA that served as material.

Original methodology: Nucleated cell number was recorded as an estimate derived from reference gene primer amplification. Profiled with immunoSEQ multiplex PCR; TCRdb holds only in-frame clones, not every one. V and J calls and clone size are copied from that table; D and trimming were computed from the DNA. The repertoire holds roughly 300,000 clones, with about nine tenths as singletons. Recruited during active infection, patients (from Seattle) were subsequently followed longitudinally. This CDR3 has 13 residues. Trimming removed 1 base at V and 6 bases at J, with 13 bases between. Per the germline V gene, CDR1 is GTSNPN and CDR2 is SVGIG (reference sequence).

This sequence joins TRBV30 and TRBJ2-7; possibly TRBD1 for D (6 bases). This clonotype originated in a woman in her 30s with COVID-19, enrolled during active disease. The specimen sequenced was peripheral blood. Here the CDR3 reads CAWSGQTGLEQYF. DNA of the CDR3: TGTGCCTGGAGTGGCCAGACAGGACTCGAGCAGTACTTC.